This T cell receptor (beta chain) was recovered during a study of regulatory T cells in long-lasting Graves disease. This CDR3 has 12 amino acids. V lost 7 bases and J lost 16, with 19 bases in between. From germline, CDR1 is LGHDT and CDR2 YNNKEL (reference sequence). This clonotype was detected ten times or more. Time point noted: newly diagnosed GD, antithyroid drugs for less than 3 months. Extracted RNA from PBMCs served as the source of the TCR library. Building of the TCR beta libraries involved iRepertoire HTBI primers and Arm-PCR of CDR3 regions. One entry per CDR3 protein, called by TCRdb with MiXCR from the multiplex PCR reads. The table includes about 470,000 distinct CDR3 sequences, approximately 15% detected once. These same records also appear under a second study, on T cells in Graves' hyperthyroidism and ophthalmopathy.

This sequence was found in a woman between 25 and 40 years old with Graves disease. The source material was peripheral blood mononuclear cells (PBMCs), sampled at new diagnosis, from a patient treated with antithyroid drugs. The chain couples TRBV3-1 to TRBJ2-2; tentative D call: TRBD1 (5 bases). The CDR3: CASTRLGEQTFF. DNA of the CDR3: TGTGCCAGCACGCGATTAGGGGAACAGACGTTTTTT.